This record looks at one TCR beta chain sequence and its context. Participants reported their clinical history, and cohort assignment relied on those reports. Participants classified as exposed had met a COVID-19 case within 2 weeks before study entry. V was trimmed by 0 bases and J by 3 bases, leaving 12 bases between them. CDR1 is LGHNA, CDR2 YSLEER, per germline. CDR3 length: 15 amino acids. Profiling relied on immunoSEQ multiplex PCR, and the TCRdb table lists in-frame clones only, not all of them. The sample has 120,000 to 150,000 clones, 84% seen once. This sample was included in a study of blood T cell repertoires in COVID-19. Across the whole study: The United States, Italy and Spain supplied acute and convalescent COVID-19 samples. Sample material is recorded as cDNA or gDNA derived from T cells, B-cell-depleted T cells, or PBMCs.

This receptor was identified in a woman in her 50s who had been exposed to COVID-19. The sample taken for sequencing was PBMCs or T cells enriched from blood (not recorded which). The chain has TRBV4-3 and TRBJ2-7; perhaps TRBD2 as D (6 bases). The CDR3 region is CASSQDRDSGYEQYF. The CDR3, as DNA: TGCGCCAGCAGCCAAGATCGGGATAGCGGCTACGAGCAGTACTTC.